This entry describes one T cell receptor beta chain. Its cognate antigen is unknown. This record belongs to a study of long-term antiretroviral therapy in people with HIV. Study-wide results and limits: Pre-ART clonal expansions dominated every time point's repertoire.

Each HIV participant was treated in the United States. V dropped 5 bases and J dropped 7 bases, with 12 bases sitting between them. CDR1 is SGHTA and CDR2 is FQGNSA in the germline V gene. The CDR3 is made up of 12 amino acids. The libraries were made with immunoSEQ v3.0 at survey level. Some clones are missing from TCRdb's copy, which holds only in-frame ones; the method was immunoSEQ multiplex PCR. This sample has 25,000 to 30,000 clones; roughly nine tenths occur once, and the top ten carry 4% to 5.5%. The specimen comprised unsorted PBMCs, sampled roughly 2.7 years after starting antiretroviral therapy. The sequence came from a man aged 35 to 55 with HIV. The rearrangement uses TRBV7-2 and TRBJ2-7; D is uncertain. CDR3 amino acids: CASSATKWEQYF. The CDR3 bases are TGTGCCAGCAGCGCAACCAAGTGGGAGCAGTACTTC.